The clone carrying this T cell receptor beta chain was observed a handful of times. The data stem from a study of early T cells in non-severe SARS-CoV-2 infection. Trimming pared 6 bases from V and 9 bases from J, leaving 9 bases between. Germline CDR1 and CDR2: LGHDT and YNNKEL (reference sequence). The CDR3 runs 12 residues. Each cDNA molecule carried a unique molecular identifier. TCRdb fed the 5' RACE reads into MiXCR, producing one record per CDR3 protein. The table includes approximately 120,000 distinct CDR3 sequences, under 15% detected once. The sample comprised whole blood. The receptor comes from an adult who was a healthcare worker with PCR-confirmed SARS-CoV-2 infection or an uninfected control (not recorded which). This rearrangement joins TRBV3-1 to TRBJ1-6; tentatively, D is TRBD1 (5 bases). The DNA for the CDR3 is TGTGCCAGCAGAGACAGCCGTTCACCCCTCCACTTT. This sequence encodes CASRDSRSPLHF.